This entry concerns a single TCR beta chain. Antigen: not known. The sample is drawn from a study of T cells expressing NK-cell markers. Study-level points and caveats: The leading position in the CD3+CD56-NKG2C+ fraction of a few donors also went to these clonotypes. A range of roughly 1.0-8% of CD8+ T cells consisted of dominant NKG2C+ clonotypes in roughly 6 donors.

The authors made TCR beta cDNA libraries by 5'RACE template switching. This switching added a universal primer site and UMIs. TCRdb reprocessed the 5' RACE reads; each CDR3 protein has one entry and no DNA is given. Its clone listing holds some 460,000 distinct CDR3 sequences. In germline, CDR1 is SGHTA, CDR2 FQGNSA. This CDR3 has 14 residues. Material for sequencing was blood T cells: a sorted CD56 or NKG2C T cell subset, CD4+ or CD8+ T cells, or bulk PBMC T cells (not recorded which). The chain uses TRBV7-2 and TRBJ2-1; TCRdb's D call of TRBD2 is untestable without DNA. This receptor was taken from a woman aged 50 to 60 in good health. The CDR3 protein is CASSSPGLVNEQFF.